The next 15 T cell receptor beta chains were all read from a single sample in a study of a mutant IDH1 vaccine in newly diagnosed glioma. The data were produced by immunoSEQ multiplex PCR, yet TCRdb's version contains in-frame clones alone and is incomplete. The table includes more than 50,000 clones, approximately 83% detected once. Time point noted: baseline, week 1 (first vaccination visit). The treatment here: pre-vaccination baseline after standard-of-care therapy. Here the sequenced sample was PBMCs, taken from a glioma patient treated with radiotherapy, temozolomide or both. The receptors shown here come from a young man with glioma.

CDR3 region: CASSPHTREKLFF. The CDR3 DNA reads as TGTGCCAGCAGTCCCCATACTAGGGAAAAACTGTTTTTT. This chain joins TRBV28 and TRBJ1-4; D not resolved. CDR1 and CDR2 (germline): MDHEN, SYDVKM. The V gene lost 5 bases and the J gene lost 8 bases, with 12 bases spanning the gap. This CDR3 comprises 13 residues.

A single count supports this clone. The genes are TRBV5-5 and TRBJ1-6; unclear D gene. The CDR3 covers 17 residues. V was trimmed by 0 bases and J by 5 bases, leaving 15 bases between them. CDR1 SGHKS and CDR2 YYEKEE come from the germline V gene (reference sequence). CDR3 in amino acids: CASSLGFLGRDNSPLHF. CDR3 sequence (DNA): TGTGCCAGCAGCTTGGGGTTCCTGGGTAGAGATAATTCACCCCTCCACTTT.

The V gene is TRBV5-1, the J gene TRBJ1-5; 11 bases align to TRBD1. The CDR3 spans 15 residues. Germline-derived CDR1 and CDR2 are SGHRS and YFSETQ. Trimming cost V 5 bases and J 2 bases; bases outside gene matches: 3. This CDR3 is CASSSGQGGNQPQHF. The CDR3 bases are TGCGCCAGCAGTTCGGGACAGGGGGGCAATCAGCCCCAGCATTTT.

The chain is built from TRBV27 and TRBJ1-5, with D possibly TRBD1 on 6 matching bases. V dropped 5 bases and J dropped 2 bases, with 10 bases sitting between them. This CDR3 comprises 14 residues. Germline V lookup: CDR1 MNHEY, CDR2 SMNVEV (reference sequence). CDR3: CASSTGFGNQPQHF. The CDR3 DNA follows: TGTGCCAGCAGTACAGGGTTTGGCAATCAGCCCCAGCATTTT.

This chain uses TRBV10-3 with TRBJ1-3, with D possibly being TRBD1 (5 bases). The CDR3 runs to 16 residues. V lost 2 bases, J lost 4 bases, and 15 bases lay in between. Germline V lookup: CDR1 ENHRY, CDR2 SYGVKD. This CDR3 is CAISERGSLGGNTIYF. Here the CDR3 DNA reads TGTGCCATCAGTGAGAGGGGAAGCCTAGGGGGAAACACCATATATTTT.

This chain links TRBV2 with TRBJ2-7, with a possible D match to TRBD2 (6 bases). V was pared by 7 bases and J by 6 bases, with 19 bases between. This CDR3 has 14 amino acids. CDR1 SNHLY and CDR2 FYNNEI come from the germline V gene. The CDR3 reads CASIGRGDPREQYF. The CDR3 nucleotides read TGTGCCAGCATCGGGCGGGGCGACCCCCGCGAGCAGTACTTC.

The rearrangement links TRBV5-1 to TRBJ2-3, with D perhaps matching TRBD2 (5 bases). V lost 0 bases and J 2 bases, leaving 10 bases between the germline ends. The CDR3 has 15 amino acids. CDR1 and CDR2 (germline): SGHRS, YFSETQ. CDR3 sequence: CASSLAAGITDTQYF. The CDR3 DNA is TGCGCCAGCAGCTTGGCTGCGGGCATCACAGATACGCAGTATTTT.

This clone was counted once. The rearrangement uses TRBV2 and TRBJ2-3; D may be TRBD2 (6 bases). The germline V gene has CDR1 SNHLY and CDR2 FYNNEI. The CDR3 contains 14 residues. The V end was cut by 10 bases, the J end by 2 bases, with 16 bases between. CDR3 sequence: CATIRGTTTDTQYF. The CDR3 bases are TGTGCCACTATTCGGGGGACGACCACAGATACGCAGTATTTT.

V usage is TRBV7-8 and J usage is TRBJ1-1; weak D call: TRBD1 (5 bases). The germline V and J ends were trimmed by 0 bases and 5 bases, with 10 bases remaining between them. Germline values: CDR1 SGHVS, CDR2 FQNEAQ. There are 14 residues in the CDR3. CDR3 in DNA: TGTGCCAGCAGCTTAGCGGGGGGAATGACTGAAGCTTTCTTT. Residues: CASSLAGGMTEAFF. The entire variable domain, with the rest obtained from reference TRBV7-8 and TRBJ1-1, is as follows: GAGVSQSPRYKVAKRGQDVALRCDPISGHVSLFWYQQALGQGPEFLTYFQNEAQLDKSGLPSDRFFAERPEGSVSTLKIQRTQQEDSAVYLCASSLAGGMTEAFFGQGTRLTVV.

This clone was detected a few times. CDR3 nucleotides: TGTGCCAGCTCACCACAGGAGGACTATGGCTACACCTTC. Translating gives CASSPQEDYGYTF. The V and J genes are TRBV18 and TRBJ1-2; no definite D call. Looked up from germline, CDR1 is KGHSH and CDR2 is LQKENI. V was trimmed by 1 base and J by 3 bases, leaving 6 bases between them. The CDR3 covers 13 residues.

This sequence joins TRBV27 and TRBJ1-6; D remains unclear. The germline CDR1 and CDR2 sequences are MNHEY and SMNVEV (reference sequence). The CDR3 totals 13 residues. Deletions cut 8 bases from V and 7 bases from J, with 12 bases between. The CDR3 loop reads CASQRTGNSPLHF. The DNA of the CDR3 is TGTGCCAGCCAACGTACCGGGAATTCACCCCTCCACTTT.

This chain joins TRBV6-6 and TRBJ1-2; the match to TRBD1 covers 7 bases. This CDR3 is 14 amino acids long. Germline V gene lookup returns CDR1 MNHNY and CDR2 SVGAGI (reference sequence). V was pared by 7 bases and J by 4 bases, with 9 bases of the junction left unmatched. As DNA, the CDR3 is TGTGCCAGCACCGAGAGACAGGGATTCTATGGCTACACCTTC. This codes for CASTERQGFYGYTF.

J is TRBJ2-2 and V is TRBV5-1; 8 bases map to TRBD2. The CDR3 runs 17 residues. Germline assignment: CDR1 SGHRS and CDR2 YFSETQ. With 0 bases clipped from V and 5 bases from J, the junction kept 9 bases outside the gene matches. For the CDR3, the DNA is TGCGCCAGCAGCTTGGCGGGACTAGGCTTTGCAACCGGGGAGCTGTTTTTT. It codes for CASSLAGLGFATGELFF.

J is TRBJ2-7 and V is TRBV19; weak D call: TRBD2 (6 bases). CDR1 is LNHDA, CDR2 SQIVND, per germline (reference sequence). Trimming left V 4 bases short and J 0 bases short, with 16 bases between. This CDR3 contains 16 residues. Written as DNA, the CDR3 is TGTGCCAGTAGTAAAAGGGGACTTGGAAGCTCCTACGAGCAGTACTTC. It translates to CASSKRGLGSSYEQYF.

The rearrangement links TRBV28 to TRBJ2-2, with D uncertain. Per the germline V gene, CDR1 is MDHEN and CDR2 is SYDVKM. The CDR3 contains 13 residues. Trimming took off 6 bases at V and 1 base at J, with 6 bases between the two ends. The CDR3 DNA sequence: TGTGCCAGCAGCCCCTGGAACACCGGGGAGCTGTTTTTT. Encoded protein: CASSPWNTGELFF.